This T cell receptor beta chain was recovered during a study of cytomegalovirus exposure and HLA in healthy donors. CDR1 is SGHAT, CDR2 FQNNGV, per germline. This CDR3 spans 12 amino acids. V was clipped by 1 base and J by 10 bases, with 8 bases between them. Primers for the PCR totalled 60 Vbeta and 13 Jbeta. TCRdb keeps only in-frame clones here, not all; method: immunoSEQ multiplex PCR. The sample has about 86,000 clones, just over 70% seen once. Findings and limits, study-wide: Later, an analysis showed that TCR beta chains associated with HLA were more clonally expanded than others that were equally common. Based on reports, TCR beta sequences accurately predicted HLA-A and HLA-B alleles for most subjects. There were some public TCRs occurring in many donors, but most TCR sequences were rare.

Participants comprised healthy donors of bone marrow. Details on this clone: The target antigen is unknown.

This TCR was sampled from a man in his 60s in good health and CMV-seronegative. The chain employs TRBV11-2 and TRBJ2-1; D is undetermined. The material sequenced was PBMCs. The CDR3 protein is CASSLGPREQFF. Here the CDR3 DNA reads TGTGCCAGCAGCTTAGGTCCACGGGAGCAGTTCTTC.